This is a list of T cell receptor beta chains from one sample in a study of early T cells in non-severe SARS-CoV-2 infection. MiXCR was run by TCRdb on the 5' RACE reads, yielding one entry per CDR3 protein. Here the sample spans over 30,000 distinct CDR3 sequences, approximately 7.1% being singletons. The sequencing here drew on whole blood, taken at baseline. These receptors all come from an adult who was a healthcare worker with PCR-confirmed SARS-CoV-2 infection or an uninfected control (not recorded which). Each CDR3 is given with its conserved first and last residue. D genes are given only for firm matches. The size entry is marked missing in some rows and otherwise reads once, few, many or a size class.

cdr3_nt	cdr3_aa	j_call	d_call	v_call	clone_size
TGTGCCAGCAGCCCCGTCCGGGCTCAAGAGACCCAGTACTTC	CASSPVRAQETQYF	TRBJ2-5	.	TRBV7-9	.
TGTGCCAGCAGGGGGACAGGAACCTATGGAAACACCATATATTTT	CASRGTGTYGNTIYF	TRBJ1-3	TRBD1	TRBV2	.
TGTGCCAGCAGCCCTGACTTAGGACAGGGGAGATTTACCTACGAGCAGTACTTC	CASSPDLGQGRFTYEQYF	TRBJ2-7	TRBD1	TRBV7-9	.
TGTGCCAGCAGTGGTGGGACCAGCGAAATGGGCGAGCAGTACTTC	CASSGGTSEMGEQYF	TRBJ2-7	.	TRBV6-5	many
TGTGCCAGCTCACCACGGTCCCTCTTCGGGACAGAGAACACTGAAGCTTTCTTT	CASSPRSLFGTENTEAFF	TRBJ1-1	TRBD1	TRBV18	few
TGTGCCAGCAGCTCCGGACTAGTCTACAATGAGCAGTTCTTC	CASSSGLVYNEQFF	TRBJ2-1	TRBD2	TRBV7-9	many
TGTGCCAGCAGTTTGTCAGGAGGCTCCTACGAGCAGTACTTC	CASSLSGGSYEQYF	TRBJ2-7	.	TRBV6-5	.
TGTGCCAGCAGCGTAGGAAGTAGCACAGATACGCAGTATTTT	CASSVGSSTDTQYF	TRBJ2-3	.	TRBV9	once
TGTGCCAGCAGCTTAGTCGGGGATTCCAATCAGCCCCAGCATTTT	CASSLVGDSNQPQHF	TRBJ1-5	.	TRBV7-2	many
TGTGCCAGCAGTCGTGGCCCGTTAGGCACTGGGGCCAACGTCCTGACTTTC	CASSRGPLGTGANVLTF	TRBJ2-6	.	TRBV2	.
TGCGCCAGCAGCCATGAGGAAGGGGAGGTAGATACGCAGTATTTT	CASSHEEGEVDTQYF	TRBJ2-3	.	TRBV4-1	.
TGCAGCGTTGGACAGGGTGGCAACAATGAGCAGTTCTTC	CSVGQGGNNEQFF	TRBJ2-1	TRBD1	TRBV29-1	.
TGTGCCAGCAGTTCTATTCCCCTAACTCCCCGGATTGGAGAGACCCAGTACTTC	CASSSIPLTPRIGETQYF	TRBJ2-5	.	TRBV28	few
TGTGCCAGCAGCAGGACAGTAGCTGGAAACACCATATATTTT	CASSRTVAGNTIYF	TRBJ1-3	.	TRBV12-3/TRBV12-4	.
TGTGCCAGCAGCTTCCCCAGGGGGGCGAATGAAAAACTGTTTTTT	CASSFPRGANEKLFF	TRBJ1-4	TRBD1	TRBV5-5	many
TGTGCCAGCAGCTTGGTAGTCCAAAAGCAGTTCTTC	CASSLVVQKQFF	TRBJ2-1	.	TRBV11-3	many
TGTGCCAGCTCACCATTTGAAGAGACCCAGTACTTC	CASSPFEETQYF	TRBJ2-5	.	TRBV18	many